This record covers a single T cell receptor beta chain. Germline CDR1 and CDR2: ENHRY and SYGVKD. Trimming took 10 bases from V and 4 from J; bases not matched to a gene: 13. The CDR3 spans 16 residues. Profiled with immunoSEQ multiplex PCR; TCRdb holds only in-frame clones, not every one. The sample lists roughly 680,000 clones; over 55% were seen once. These data come from a study of shared clonotypes between healthy human individuals. This sequence originates from a woman in her thirties in good health. What was sequenced was memory CD4+ T cells sorted from blood. Specified subset: CD45RA-negative fraction. This rearrangement joins TRBV10-3 to TRBJ1-1, with 12 bases that match TRBD1. CDR3 DNA sequence: TGTGCCACCCAGCCGTCCGGGACAGGGGGCGGCACTGAAGCTTTCTTT. Translating it yields CATQPSGTGGGTEAFF.